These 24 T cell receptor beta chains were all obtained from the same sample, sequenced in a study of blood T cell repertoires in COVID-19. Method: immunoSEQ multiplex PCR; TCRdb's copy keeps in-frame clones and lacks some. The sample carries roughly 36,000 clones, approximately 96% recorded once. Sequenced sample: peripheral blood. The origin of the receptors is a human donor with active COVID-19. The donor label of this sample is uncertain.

Written as DNA, the CDR3 is TGCGCCAGCAGCTTGGGGCCGAGACAGGGGATGGTGTTCACCGGGGAGCTGTTTTTT. Translated: CASSLGPRQGMVFTGELFF. The V and J genes are TRBV5-1 and TRBJ2-2, with 8 bases aligning to TRBD1. Looked up from germline, CDR1 is SGHRS and CDR2 is YFSETQ. The length of the CDR3 is 19 residues. V was clipped by 0 bases and J by 4 bases; unmatched bases: 14. Based on the CDR3 plus reference TRBV5-1 and TRBJ2-2, the full variable domain is KAGVTQTPRYLIKTRGQQVTLSCSPISGHRSVSWYQQTPGQGLQFLFEYFSETQRNKGNFPGRFSGRQFSNSRSEMNVSTLELGDSALYLCASSLGPRQGMVFTGELFFGEGSRLTVL.

The CDR3 spells CASSFPTGAGPTEAFF. CDR3 sequence (DNA): TGTGCCAGCAGCTTCCCAACAGGGGCGGGTCCGACTGAAGCTTTCTTT. The genes are TRBV11-2 and TRBJ1-1, with 7 bases identical to TRBD1. V shed 3 bases, J shed 5 bases, and the junction held 12 bases outside the gene matches. CDR1 SGHAT and CDR2 FQNNGV come from the germline V gene. The CDR3 contains 16 residues. The variable domain in full, completed from reference TRBV11-2 and TRBJ1-1, reads EAGVAQSPRYKIIEKRQSVAFWCNPISGHATLYWYQQILGQGPKLLIQFQNNGVVDDSQLPKDRFSAERLKGVDSTLKIQPAKLEDSAVYLCASSFPTGAGPTEAFFGQGTRLTVV.

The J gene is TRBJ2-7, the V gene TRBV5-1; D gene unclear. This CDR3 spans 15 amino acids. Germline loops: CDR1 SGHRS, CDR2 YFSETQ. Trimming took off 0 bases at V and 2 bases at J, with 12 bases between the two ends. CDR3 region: CASSLDYATAYEQYF. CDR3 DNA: TGCGCCAGCAGCTTGGACTACGCAACTGCCTACGAGCAGTACTTC.

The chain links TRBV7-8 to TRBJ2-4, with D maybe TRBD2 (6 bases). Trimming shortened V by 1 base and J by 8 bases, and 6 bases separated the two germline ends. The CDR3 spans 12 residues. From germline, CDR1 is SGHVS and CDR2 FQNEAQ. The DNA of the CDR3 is TGTGCCAGCAGCTTAGGGAGGGACATTCAGTACTTC. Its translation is CASSLGRDIQYF.

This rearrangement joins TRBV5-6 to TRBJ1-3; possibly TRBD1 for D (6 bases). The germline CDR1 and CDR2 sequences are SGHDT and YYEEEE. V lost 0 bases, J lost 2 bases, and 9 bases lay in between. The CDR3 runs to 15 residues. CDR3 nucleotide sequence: TGTGCCAGCAGCTTGGGGCCAGGGGCTGGAAACACCATATATTTT. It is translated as CASSLGPGAGNTIYF.

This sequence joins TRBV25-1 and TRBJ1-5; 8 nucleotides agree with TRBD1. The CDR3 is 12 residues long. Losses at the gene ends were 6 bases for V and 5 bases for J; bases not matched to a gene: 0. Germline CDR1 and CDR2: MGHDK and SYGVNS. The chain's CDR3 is CASRQGDQPQHF. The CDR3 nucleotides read TGTGCCAGCAGACAGGGGGATCAGCCCCAGCATTTT.

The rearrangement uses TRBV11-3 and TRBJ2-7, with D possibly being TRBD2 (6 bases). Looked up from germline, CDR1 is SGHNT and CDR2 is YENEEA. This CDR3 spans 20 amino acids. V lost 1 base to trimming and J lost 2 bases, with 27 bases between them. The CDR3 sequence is CASSLVACRTLDTGAYEQYF. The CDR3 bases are TGTGCCAGCAGCTTAGTAGCGTGCCGAACGCTGGATACGGGAGCCTACGAGCAGTACTTC.

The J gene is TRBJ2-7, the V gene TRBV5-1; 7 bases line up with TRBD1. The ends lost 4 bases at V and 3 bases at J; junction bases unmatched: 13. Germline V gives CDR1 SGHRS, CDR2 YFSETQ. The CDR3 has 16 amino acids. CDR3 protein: CASSATTGTEVYEQYF. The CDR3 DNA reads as TGCGCCAGCAGCGCTACGACCGGGACAGAAGTCTACGAGCAGTACTTC.

CDR3 amino acids: CASSYSGATSSYEQYF. CDR3 bases: TGTGCCAGCAGTTACAGCGGGGCGACTTCCTCCTACGAGCAGTACTTC. The genes are TRBV6-5 and TRBJ2-7; TRBD2 matches at 7 bases. The CDR3 totals 16 residues. V lost 2 bases and J lost 0; bases outside the gene matches: 7. In germline, CDR1 is MNHEY, CDR2 SVGAGI.

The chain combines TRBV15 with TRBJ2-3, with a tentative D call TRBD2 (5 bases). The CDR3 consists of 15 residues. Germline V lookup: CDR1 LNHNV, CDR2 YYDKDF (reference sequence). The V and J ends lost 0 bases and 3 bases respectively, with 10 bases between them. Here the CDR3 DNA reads TGTGCCACCAGCAGAGAGGCGGGTCGGACAGATACGCAGTATTTT. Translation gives CATSREAGRTDTQYF.

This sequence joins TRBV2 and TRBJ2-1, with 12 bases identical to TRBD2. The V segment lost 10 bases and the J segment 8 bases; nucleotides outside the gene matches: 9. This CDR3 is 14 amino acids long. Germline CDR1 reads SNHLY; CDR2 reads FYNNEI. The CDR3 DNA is TGTGCCACCTCACGACTAGCGGGGGTTGATGAGCAGTTCTTC. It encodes CATSRLAGVDEQFF.

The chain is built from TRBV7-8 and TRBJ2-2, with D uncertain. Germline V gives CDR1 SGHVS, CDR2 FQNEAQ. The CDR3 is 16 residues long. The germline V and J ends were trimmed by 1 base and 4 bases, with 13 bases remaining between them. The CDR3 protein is CASSLVVGVVTGELFF. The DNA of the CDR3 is TGTGCCAGCAGCTTAGTGGTCGGAGTCGTCACCGGGGAGCTGTTTTTT.

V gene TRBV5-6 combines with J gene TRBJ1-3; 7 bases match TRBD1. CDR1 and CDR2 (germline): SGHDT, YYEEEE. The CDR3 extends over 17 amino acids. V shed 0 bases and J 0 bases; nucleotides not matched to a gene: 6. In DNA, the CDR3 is TGTGCCAGCAGCTTGGTAACAGGGGCCACCTCTGGAAACACCATATATTTT. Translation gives CASSLVTGATSGNTIYF.

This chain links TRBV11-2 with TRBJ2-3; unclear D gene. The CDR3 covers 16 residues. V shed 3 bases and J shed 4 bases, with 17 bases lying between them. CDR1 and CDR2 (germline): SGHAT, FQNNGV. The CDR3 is CASSFPVSPPADTQYF. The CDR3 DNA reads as TGTGCCAGCAGCTTCCCCGTTAGTCCCCCCGCAGATACGCAGTATTTT.

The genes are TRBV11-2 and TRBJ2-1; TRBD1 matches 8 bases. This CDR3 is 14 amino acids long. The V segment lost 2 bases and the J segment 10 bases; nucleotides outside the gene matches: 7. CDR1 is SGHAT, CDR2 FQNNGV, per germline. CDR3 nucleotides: TGTGCCAGCAGCTTATTCGGGACAGGTATCGAGCAGTTCTTC. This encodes CASSLFGTGIEQFF.

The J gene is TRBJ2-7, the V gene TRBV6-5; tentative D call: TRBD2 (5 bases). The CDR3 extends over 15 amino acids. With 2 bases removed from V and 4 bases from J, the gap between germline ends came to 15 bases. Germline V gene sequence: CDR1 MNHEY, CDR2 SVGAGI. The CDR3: CASSYRLAGFYEQYF. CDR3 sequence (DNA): TGTGCCAGCAGTTACAGGCTAGCCGGATTTTACGAGCAGTACTTC.

CDR3: CASPPVPTAQKIYEQYF. The CDR3 DNA follows: TGTGCCAGCCCCCCAGTTCCGACAGCCCAAAAAATCTACGAGCAGTACTTC. The chain links TRBV28 to TRBJ2-7; perhaps TRBD1 as D (5 bases). CDR1 is MDHEN and CDR2 is SYDVKM in the germline V gene. The CDR3 covers 17 residues. Trimming pared 8 bases from V and 3 bases from J, leaving 26 bases between.

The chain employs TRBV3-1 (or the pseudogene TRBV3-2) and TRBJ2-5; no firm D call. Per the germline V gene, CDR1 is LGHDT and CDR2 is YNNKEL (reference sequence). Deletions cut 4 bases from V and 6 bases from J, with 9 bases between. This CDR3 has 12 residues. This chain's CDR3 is CASSPFEKTQYF. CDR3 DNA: TGTGCCAGCAGCCCATTCGAGAAGACCCAGTACTTC.

The CDR3, as DNA: TGTGCCAGCAGCCTAGGTGGGAGCGATGAGCAGTTCTTC. Its protein is CASSLGGSDEQFF. The chain joins TRBV7-2 to TRBJ2-1; tentatively, D is TRBD2 (5 bases). Trimming cost V 5 bases and J 8 bases, with 13 bases left between them. The CDR3 has 13 amino acids. The germline gives CDR1 SGHTA, CDR2 FQGNSA.

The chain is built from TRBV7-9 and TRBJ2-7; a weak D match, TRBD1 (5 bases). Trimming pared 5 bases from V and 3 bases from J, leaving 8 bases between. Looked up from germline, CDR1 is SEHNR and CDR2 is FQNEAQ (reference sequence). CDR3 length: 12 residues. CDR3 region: CASSPTVYEQYF. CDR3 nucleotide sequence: TGTGCCAGCAGCCCGACAGTCTACGAGCAGTACTTC.

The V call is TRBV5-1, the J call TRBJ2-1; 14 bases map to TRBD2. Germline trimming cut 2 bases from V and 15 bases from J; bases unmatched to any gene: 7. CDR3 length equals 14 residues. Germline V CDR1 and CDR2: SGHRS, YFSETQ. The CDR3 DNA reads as TGCGCCAGCAGCTTAGGGACTAGCGGGGGATACGGGTTCTTC. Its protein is CASSLGTSGGYGFF.

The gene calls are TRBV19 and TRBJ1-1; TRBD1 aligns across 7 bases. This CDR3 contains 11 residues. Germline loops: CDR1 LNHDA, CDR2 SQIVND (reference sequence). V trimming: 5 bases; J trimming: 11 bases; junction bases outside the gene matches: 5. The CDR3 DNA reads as TGTGCCAGTAGTGACAGGGTGTGGGCTTTCTTT. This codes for CASSDRVWAFF.

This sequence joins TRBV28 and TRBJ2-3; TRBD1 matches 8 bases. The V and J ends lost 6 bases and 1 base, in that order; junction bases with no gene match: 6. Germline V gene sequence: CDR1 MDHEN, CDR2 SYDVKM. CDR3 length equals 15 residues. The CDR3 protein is CASRLRGRRTDTQYF. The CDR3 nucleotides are TGTGCCAGCAGGCTCAGGGGGCGGCGCACAGATACGCAGTATTTT.

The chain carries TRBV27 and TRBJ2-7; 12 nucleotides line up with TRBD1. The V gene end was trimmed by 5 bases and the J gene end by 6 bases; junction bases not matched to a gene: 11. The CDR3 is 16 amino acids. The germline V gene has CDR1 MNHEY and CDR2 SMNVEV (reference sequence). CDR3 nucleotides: TGTGCCAGCAGTGAGACCTCGGGACAGGGGGCCATCGAGCAGTACTTC. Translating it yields CASSETSGQGAIEQYF.